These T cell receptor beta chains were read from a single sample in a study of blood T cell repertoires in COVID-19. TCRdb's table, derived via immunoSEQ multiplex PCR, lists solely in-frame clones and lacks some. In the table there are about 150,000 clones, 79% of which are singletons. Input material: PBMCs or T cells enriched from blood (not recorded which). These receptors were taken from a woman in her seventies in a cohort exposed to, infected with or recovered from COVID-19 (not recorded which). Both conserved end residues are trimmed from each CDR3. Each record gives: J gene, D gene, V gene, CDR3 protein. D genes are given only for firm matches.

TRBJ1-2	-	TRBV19	ASSPHRGGKGDGYT
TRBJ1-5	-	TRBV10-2	ASSPTALSNQPQH
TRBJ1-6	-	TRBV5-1	ASANLNSPLH
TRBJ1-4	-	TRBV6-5	AGRGSNEKLF
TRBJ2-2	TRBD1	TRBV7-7	ASSFSPGQGVPGELF
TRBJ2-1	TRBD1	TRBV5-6	ASSLQGGFTYNEQF
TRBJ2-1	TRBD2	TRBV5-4	ASSLGASGRAWNEQF
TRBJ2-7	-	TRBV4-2	ASSQDPGLDTYEQY
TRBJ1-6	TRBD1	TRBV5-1	ASATGGNSPLH
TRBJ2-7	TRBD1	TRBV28	ASRGTGHYEQY
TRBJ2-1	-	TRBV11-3	ASSPSSYNEQF
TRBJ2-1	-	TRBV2	ASSPRGKLNNEQF
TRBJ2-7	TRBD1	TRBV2	ASSEATPGQGYEQY
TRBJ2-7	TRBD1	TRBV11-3	ASSLQGAVDEQY
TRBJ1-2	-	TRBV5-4	ASSLMGGGANYGYT
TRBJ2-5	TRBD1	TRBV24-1	ATSDLGQEETQY
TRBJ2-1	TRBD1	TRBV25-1	ASSDSRDRLYNEQF
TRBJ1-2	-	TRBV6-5	ASNPAGLGYGYT
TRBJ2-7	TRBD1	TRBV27	ASKDRGARNEQY
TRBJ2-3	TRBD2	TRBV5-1	ASTLRTSPPDTQY
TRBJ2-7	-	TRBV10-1	ASTAEGVEQY
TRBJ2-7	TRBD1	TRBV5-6	ASSRGTGNYEQY
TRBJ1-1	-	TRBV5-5	ASSSHTGSEAF
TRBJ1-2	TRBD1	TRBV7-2	ASSSSDRRPNYGYT
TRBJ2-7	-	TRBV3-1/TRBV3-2	ASSQGITGIRQY
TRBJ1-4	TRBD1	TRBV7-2	ASSPLTGVPATNEKLF
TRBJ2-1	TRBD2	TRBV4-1	ASSPGLARSSYNEQF
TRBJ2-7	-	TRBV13	ASSLGGGSISYEQY
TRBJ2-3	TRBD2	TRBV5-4	ASSSGGGDDTQY
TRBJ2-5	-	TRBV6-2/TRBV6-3	ASSYRWETQY
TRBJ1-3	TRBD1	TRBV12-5	ASGLTGQGDDTIY
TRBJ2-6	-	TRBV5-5	ASSRGPSGANVLT
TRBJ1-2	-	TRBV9	ASSVGGGTPGGYT
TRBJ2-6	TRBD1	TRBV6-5	ASSRTGAGANVLT
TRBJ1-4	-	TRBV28	ASSPRDPSQKLF
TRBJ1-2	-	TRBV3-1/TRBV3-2	ASSQVDGYGYT
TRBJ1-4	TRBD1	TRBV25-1	ASRGGGTVSEKLF
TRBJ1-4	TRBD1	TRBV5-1	ASSTQGARDEKLF
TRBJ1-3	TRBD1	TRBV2	ASSKSGQGDTIY
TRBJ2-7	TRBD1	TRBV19	ASSTPGGNHPYEQY